This TCR beta chain was retrieved from a study of shared clonotypes between healthy human individuals. For the study at large: Researchers assigned three CD4 naive, three CD4 memory, two CD8 naive and one CD8 memory plate to each donor. The study, taken as a whole, reports: Some naive CD4 clonotypes, roughly 4.5%, turned up in common across a handful of donors.

Here immunoSEQ multiplex PCR was the method, and the copy in TCRdb shows in-frame clones only, minus some. This table holds some 2,500,000 clones, approximately 93% found once. Donors comprised healthy HIV-negative adults lacking recent acute infections or vaccinations. Division of CD4+ cells produced a CD45RA+ naive subset and a CD45RA-negative memory subset. As for this clone: The antigen is unknown.

V shed 6 bases and J 5 bases; nucleotides not matched to a gene: 5. CDR1 is MNHNY, CDR2 SVGAGI, per germline (reference sequence). The CDR3 is 14 amino acids. Sequencing was done on a sample of naive CD4+ T cells from PBMCs. Subset defined: CD45RA+ positively selected. The genes are TRBV6-6 and TRBJ1-5, with 9 bases lining up with TRBD1. The TCR sequence derives from a man between 18 and 35 years old in good health. Some clones in this sample may be carry-over from other donors' samples. The CDR3 reads CASRQGAGDQPQHF. DNA of the CDR3: TGTGCCAGCAGACAGGGGGCGGGGGATCAGCCCCAGCATTTT.